What follows describes a single T cell receptor beta chain. Its target is not known. Trimming pared 0 bases from V and 6 bases from J, leaving 12 bases between. The CDR3 extends over 14 amino acids. Germline loops: CDR1 SGHDT, CDR2 YYEEEE. This record belongs to a study of CD8 T cells in Susac syndrome. The study's findings and limits: Clonal expansion was missing from Susac syndrome CD4+ T cell repertoires.

Reverse transcription of roughly 0.5 to 1 ug RNA was performed with random hexamers. Amplification of TCR beta CDR3 was carried out by immunoSEQ multiplex PCR, which covered 54 Vbeta and 13 Jbeta segments. TCRdb analysed the immunoSEQ multiplex PCR reads with MiXCR anew, one entry per CDR3 protein. The data show approximately 210,000 distinct CDR3 sequences, with approximately 94% seen just once and 0.15% to 0.2% held by the top ten. This sequence joins TRBV5-6 and TRBJ1-1; the D gene is possibly TRBD1 (6 bases). This clonotype originated in a human donor with Susac syndrome. Material for sequencing was CD4+ T cells from PBMCs. CDR3 in DNA: TGTGCCAGCAGCTTGGCCAGTGCAGGGGCTGAAGCTTTCTTT. It codes for CASSLASAGAEAFF.